These 24 T cell receptor beta chains share one sample of origin, sequenced in a study of cytomegalovirus exposure and HLA in healthy donors. The protocol was immunoSEQ multiplex PCR, while the TCRdb copy is restricted to in-frame clones and leaves out a portion. Of 200,000 or so clones listed, about 86% are singletons. The sequenced sample was PBMCs. The receptors here all came from a woman aged 18-29 years in good health and CMV-seronegative.

The chain combines TRBV2 with TRBJ2-5, with D unclear. Per the germline V gene, CDR1 is SNHLY and CDR2 is FYNNEI. V was pared by 9 bases and J by 2 bases, with 13 bases between. The CDR3 consists of 13 residues. The CDR3 protein is CARQGTNQETQYF. DNA of the CDR3: TGTGCCAGACAAGGAACTAATCAAGAGACCCAGTACTTC.

This chain links TRBV2 with TRBJ2-1, with 7 nucleotides matching TRBD2. J lost 3 bases, V lost 7 bases, and 3 bases had no gene match. CDR1 and CDR2 (germline): SNHLY, FYNNEI. The CDR3 sequence is 13 residues long. The CDR3 spells CASTASGYNEQFF. The CDR3 DNA is TGTGCCAGCACGGCTAGCGGCTACAATGAGCAGTTCTTC.

The CDR3 DNA sequence: TGTGCCAGTAGTTTGAGACAGGGAAGGAACACTGAAGCTTTCTTT. It specifies CASSLRQGRNTEAFF. The genes are TRBV19 and TRBJ1-1, with TRBD1 matching over 7 bases. The V and J ends lost 5 bases and 1 base, in that order; junction bases with no gene match: 7. Looked up from germline, CDR1 is LNHDA and CDR2 is SQIVND (reference sequence). The CDR3 covers 15 residues.

The rearrangement joins TRBV4-1 to TRBJ1-1; TRBD1 agrees at 7 bases. The length of the CDR3 is 17 residues. CDR1 and CDR2 (germline): MGHRA, YSYEKL. J lost 0 bases, V lost 3 bases, and 10 bases had no gene match. CDR3 loop: CASSHRGKGQMNTEAFF. The CDR3 region has the DNA TGCGCCAGCAGCCATCGCGGAAAGGGACAGATGAACACTGAAGCTTTCTTT.

The chain recombines TRBV5-8 with TRBJ1-2; perhaps TRBD1 as D (5 bases). Germline lookup yields CDR1 SGHTS and CDR2 YDEGEE. The CDR3 has 13 amino acids. V was shortened by 2 bases and J by 6 bases, with 11 bases between the two germline ends. The CDR3 DNA follows: TGTGCCAGCAGCTTCGGGTTCAGGGATGGCTACACCTTC. Translated, it gives CASSFGFRDGYTF.

CDR3 nucleotides: TGTGCCAGCAGCCAGGGGGGGATTCTCTATGGCTACACCTTC. Translated, it gives CASSQGGILYGYTF. This chain links TRBV4-2 with TRBJ1-2; D possibly corresponds to TRBD1 (5 bases). V was trimmed by 3 bases and J by 4 bases, leaving 12 bases between them. The CDR3 has 14 amino acids. Per the germline V gene, CDR1 is LGHNA and CDR2 is YNFKEQ.

The chain joins TRBV2 to TRBJ2-1, with 10 bases fitting TRBD1. With 4 bases clipped from V and 8 bases from J, the junction kept 8 bases outside the gene matches. The CDR3 is 15 residues long. Germline values: CDR1 SNHLY, CDR2 FYNNEI. The CDR3, as DNA: TGTGCCAGCAGTGCAGGACAGGGGGTGGGTTATGAGCAGTTCTTC. This gives the protein CASSAGQGVGYEQFF.

As to this clone: Other nucleotide sequences in the sample specify the same CDR3. The chain couples TRBV6-5 to TRBJ1-1, with a weak D call TRBD1 (5 bases). The CDR3 length is 13 residues. Germline-derived CDR1 and CDR2 are MNHEY and SVGAGI. The V gene lost 4 bases and the J gene lost 4 bases, with 10 bases spanning the gap. The CDR3 coding sequence is TGTGCCAGCAGTTCGCAGGGTAGCACTGAAGCTTTCTTT. Its protein product is CASSSQGSTEAFF.

This rearrangement joins TRBV27 to TRBJ2-1, with D perhaps TRBD1 (6 bases). CDR3 length: 12 residues. CDR1 is MNHEY, CDR2 SMNVEV, per germline (reference sequence). The V end lost 6 bases, the J end lost 11 bases, and 14 bases lay between the germline ends. CDR3 sequence: CASSENRDQQFF. Here the CDR3 DNA reads TGTGCCAGCAGCGAAAACAGGGATCAGCAGTTCTTC.

In its sample, this clone was seen once. This sequence joins TRBV28 and TRBJ2-4; D gene unclear. Germline-derived CDR1 and CDR2 are MDHEN and SYDVKM. This CDR3 is built from 16 residues. The ends were cut back, 5 bases at V and 0 bases at J, with 14 bases in the middle. The CDR3 spells CASSPPDTLAKNIQYF. Written as DNA, the CDR3 is TGTGCCAGCAGTCCTCCAGACACCTTAGCCAAAAACATTCAGTACTTC.

The chain uses TRBV9 and TRBJ2-5; D is perhaps TRBD1 (5 bases). Germline V gives CDR1 SGDLS, CDR2 YYNGEE. CDR3 size: 14 residues. V lost 0 bases, J lost 5 bases, and 11 bases lay in between. CDR3 coding DNA: TGTGCCAGCAGCGTAGCCCAGGGTTGGGAGACCCAGTACTTC. Protein product: CASSVAQGWETQYF.

V is TRBV5-1 and J is TRBJ1-5, with TRBD1 matching over 10 bases. The J segment lost 6 bases and the V segment lost 3 bases, leaving 9 bases of the junction unmatched. This CDR3 spans 16 amino acids. The germline V gene encodes CDR1 SGHRS and CDR2 YFSETQ. The CDR3: CASSSRNRDRGQPQHF. CDR3 in DNA: TGCGCCAGCAGCTCCCGAAACCGGGACAGGGGTCAGCCCCAGCATTTT.

Regarding this clone: Other DNA sequences within the sample encode an identical CDR3. The gene calls are TRBV14 and TRBJ2-7, with 10 bases matching TRBD1. The germline V gene has CDR1 SGHDN and CDR2 FVKESK. This CDR3 spans 13 amino acids. V was clipped by 4 bases and J by 7 bases; unmatched bases: 4. The CDR3 reads CASSPDRGREQYF. As DNA, the CDR3 is TGTGCCAGCAGCCCTGACAGGGGGCGGGAGCAGTACTTC.

CDR3 loop: CASSQDLRRGRGTNEKLFF. The DNA of the CDR3 is TGTGCCAGCAGCCAAGATCTGCGAAGGGGGCGGGGTACTAATGAAAAACTGTTTTTT. The chain carries TRBV4-2 and TRBJ1-4; 7 nucleotides align to TRBD1. CDR1 and CDR2 (germline): LGHNA, YNFKEQ. Trimming cost V 0 bases and J 2 bases; bases outside gene matches: 12. The CDR3 is 19 amino acids.

The chain joins TRBV7-9 to TRBJ2-7; D gene ambiguous. There are 14 residues in the CDR3. With 1 base removed from V and 0 bases from J, the gap between germline ends came to 7 bases. CDR1 and CDR2 (germline): SEHNR, FQNEAQ (reference sequence). The chain's CDR3 is CASSLGMSSYEQYF. CDR3 nucleotides: TGTGCCAGCAGCTTAGGTATGAGCTCCTACGAGCAGTACTTC.

The genes are TRBV7-8 and TRBJ2-7; 8 bases line up with TRBD1. The germline V gene has CDR1 SGHVS and CDR2 FQNEAQ. This CDR3 comprises 16 residues. J lost 6 bases, V lost 1 base, and 11 bases had no gene match. The chain's CDR3 is CASSLGPGTGLPEQYF. The CDR3 DNA sequence: TGTGCCAGCAGCTTAGGGCCGGGGACAGGACTCCCCGAGCAGTACTTC.

V and J are TRBV29-1 and TRBJ2-2, with 11 bases matching TRBD2. Losses at the gene ends were 4 bases for V and 4 bases for J; bases not matched to a gene: 11. Germline CDR1 is SQVTM and CDR2 is ANQGSEA. CDR3 length: 17 amino acids. This CDR3 reads CSVGEGQLAGVTGELFF. The CDR3 DNA sequence: TGCAGCGTTGGGGAGGGGCAACTAGCGGGAGTCACCGGGGAGCTGTTTTTT.

CDR3 amino acids: CASSLASEKLFF. CDR3 nucleotide sequence: TGTGCCAGCAGTTTAGCTAGTGAAAAACTGTTTTTT. The gene calls are TRBV28 and TRBJ1-4; unclear D gene. V gave up 2 bases and J gave up 7 bases, with 5 bases separating them. Germline CDR1 reads MDHEN; CDR2 reads SYDVKM. The CDR3 runs to 12 residues.

This chain uses TRBV18 with TRBJ2-5; 8 bases agree with TRBD1. Germline V CDR1 and CDR2: KGHSH, LQKENI. V gave up 5 bases and J gave up 3 bases; unmatched junction bases: 2. The CDR3 is made up of 13 amino acids. The CDR3 DNA sequence: TGTGCCAGCTCAACAGGGGGGAAAGAGACCCAGTACTTC. Its protein is CASSTGGKETQYF.

The V gene is TRBV9, the J gene TRBJ2-5; no definite D call. Trimming removed 3 bases from V and 5 bases from J, with 14 bases in between. This CDR3 contains 14 residues. From germline, CDR1 is SGDLS and CDR2 YYNGEE. DNA for the CDR3: TGTGCCAGCAGCGCTTCAGTACGTTGGGAGACCCAGTACTTC. Protein: CASSASVRWETQYF. Looking up the rest from reference TRBV9 and TRBJ2-5 gives the full variable domain: DSGVTQTPKHLITATGQRVTLRCSPRSGDLSVYWYQQSLDQGLQFLIQYYNGEERAKGNILERFSAQQFPDLHSELNLSSLELGDSALYFCASSASVRWETQYFGPGTRLLVL.

This chain joins TRBV5-6 and TRBJ2-5, with a possible D match to TRBD2 (5 bases). Germline CDR1 reads SGHDT; CDR2 reads YYEEEE. The germline V and J ends were trimmed by 1 base and 4 bases, with 8 bases remaining between them. This CDR3 region has 13 residues. The chain's CDR3 is CASSLSRGETQYF. The DNA of the CDR3 is TGTGCCAGCAGCTTGAGTCGGGGAGAGACCCAGTACTTC.

The chain uses TRBV7-9 and TRBJ2-3; TRBD2 agrees at 14 bases. Germline V gene sequence: CDR1 SEHNR, CDR2 FQNEAQ (reference sequence). The V gene end was trimmed by 5 bases and the J gene end by 4 bases; junction bases not matched to a gene: 8. The CDR3 is 17 amino acids. The CDR3 DNA is TGTGCCAGCAGCCCCCGGACTAGCGGGAGGATGGCAGATACGCAGTATTTT. It is translated as CASSPRTSGRMADTQYF.

This clone has ten or more counts. The V call is TRBV30, the J call TRBJ2-7; 7 bases are shared with TRBD1. CDR3 length equals 12 residues. V trimming: 3 bases; J trimming: 5 bases; junction bases outside the gene matches: 4. Germline V gene data show CDR1 as GTSNPN and CDR2 as SVGIG (reference sequence). The chain's CDR3 is CAWSKTGNEQYF. CDR3 nucleotides: TGTGCCTGGAGCAAGACAGGGAACGAGCAGTACTTC.

The chain has TRBV6-5 and TRBJ2-3; D is ambiguous. Germline V gives CDR1 MNHEY, CDR2 SVGAGI. The CDR3 has 16 amino acids. Deletions cut 0 bases from V and 1 base from J, with 11 bases between. CDR3 DNA: TGTGCCAGCAGTTACTCAGGCAGGTACCGCACAGATACGCAGTATTTT. Its protein is CASSYSGRYRTDTQYF.